The sequence of this TCR beta chain was determined in a study of cytomegalovirus exposure and HLA in healthy donors. This CDR3 spans 14 amino acids. Germline CDR1 reads SGHTS; CDR2 reads YDEGEE. With 3 bases clipped from V and 6 bases from J, the junction kept 3 bases outside the gene matches. Study results and limitations: Productive rates of about 90% or about 30% were seen for most TCR beta V segments in an earlier analysis. Trimming of TCR beta V- and J-genes showed a link, identified in a later analysis, to a missense DCLRE1C variant.

Primers included in the PCR were 60 Vbeta and 13 Jbeta primers. Here immunoSEQ multiplex PCR was the method, and the copy in TCRdb shows in-frame clones only, minus some. The sample holds about 55,000 clones, about three quarters seen once. Comments on this clone: Its antigen is as yet unknown.

The sequence came from a female donor in good health and CMV-seronegative. This chain uses TRBV5-8 with TRBJ1-6; TRBD1 matches at 7 bases. Sequencing was carried out using PBMCs. The CDR3 nucleotides are TGTGCCAGCAGCTCACAGGGGAGTAATTCACCCCTCCACTTT. This gives the protein CASSSQGSNSPLHF.